This T cell receptor (beta chain) originates from a study of CD8+ T cells in alopecia areata. Noted treatment: oral pan-JAK inhibitor, 5-10 mg twice daily. Sequencing used cDNA as its template, made by extracting RNA and reverse transcribing it. The method was immunoSEQ multiplex PCR; TCRdb's version includes in-frame clones alone and lacks a portion of them. The data contain a few hundred thousand clones, about two fifths of them singletons. This CDR3 spans 15 amino acids. CDR1 is ENHRY, CDR2 SYGVKD, per germline. V was pared by 6 bases and J by 5 bases, with 12 bases of the junction left unmatched. The sample in question was CD4+ T cells sorted from blood, obtained at week 34, from a patient treated with tofacitinib. The receptor's source is a human donor with alopecia areata. The chain is built from TRBV10-3 and TRBJ1-1; 7 nucleotides line up with TRBD1. The CDR3 protein is CAISSLPGTETEAFF. DNA of the CDR3: TGTGCCATCAGCTCCCTCCCGGGGACAGAAACTGAAGCTTTCTTT.